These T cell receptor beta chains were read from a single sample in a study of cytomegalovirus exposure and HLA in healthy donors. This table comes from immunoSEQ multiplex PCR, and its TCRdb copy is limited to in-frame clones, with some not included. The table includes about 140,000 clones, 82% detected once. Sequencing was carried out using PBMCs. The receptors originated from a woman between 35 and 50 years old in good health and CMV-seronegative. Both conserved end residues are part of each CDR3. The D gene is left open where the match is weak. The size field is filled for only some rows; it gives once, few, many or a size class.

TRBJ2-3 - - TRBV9 CASTRLISTDTQYF TGTGCCAGCACCCGACTCATTAGCACAGATACGCAGTATTTT
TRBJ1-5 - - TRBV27 CASSPVTSGAHQPQHF TGTGCCAGCAGTCCCGTGACAAGTGGGGCCCATCAGCCCCAGCATTTT
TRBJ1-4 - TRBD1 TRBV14 CASSHRQGYEKLFF TGTGCCAGCAGCCACAGACAGGGGTATGAAAAACTGTTTTTT
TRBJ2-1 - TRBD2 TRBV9 CASSVFSSGKINEQFF TGTGCCAGCAGCGTATTCTCTAGCGGGAAAATTAATGAGCAGTTCTTC
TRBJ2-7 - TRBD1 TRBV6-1 CASRGTGVNEQYF TGTGCCAGCAGGGGGACAGGGGTCAACGAGCAGTACTTC
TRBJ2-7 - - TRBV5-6 CASSYMTGKILYEQYF TGTGCCAGCAGCTATATGACAGGTAAAATCCTCTACGAGCAGTACTTC
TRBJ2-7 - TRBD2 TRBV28 CASRLAGGREQYF TGTGCCAGCAGGCTAGCGGGAGGGAGGGAGCAGTACTTC
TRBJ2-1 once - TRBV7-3 CASSLTSGNNEFYNEQFF TGTGCCAGCAGCTTAACTAGCGGCAATAACGAATTCTACAATGAGCAGTTCTTC
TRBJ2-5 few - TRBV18 CASSPPPQETQYF TGTGCCAGCTCACCACCGCCCCAGGAGACCCAGTACTTC
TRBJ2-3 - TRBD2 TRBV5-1 CASSLVPGAGVTDTQYF TGCGCCAGCAGCTTGGTCCCGGGAGCGGGGGTCACAGATACGCAGTATTTT
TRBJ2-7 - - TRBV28 CASSLRPGGREQYF TGTGCCAGCAGTTTACGACCAGGGGGGAGGGAGCAGTACTTC
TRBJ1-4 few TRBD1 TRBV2 CAGNRGDEEKLFF TGTGCCGGTAACAGGGGCGATGAGGAAAAACTGTTTTTT
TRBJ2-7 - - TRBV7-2 CASRASSSYEQYF TGTGCCAGCAGGGCCAGTTCCTCCTACGAGCAGTACTTC
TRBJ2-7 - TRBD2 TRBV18 CASSNRGRARYEQYF TGTGCCAGCTCAAATCGCGGGAGAGCCCGCTACGAGCAGTACTTC
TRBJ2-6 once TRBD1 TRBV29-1 CSVKGGQAISGANVLTF TGCAGCGTCAAAGGGGGACAGGCAATCTCTGGGGCCAACGTCCTGACTTTC
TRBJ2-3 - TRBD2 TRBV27 CASSVAGADTQYF TGTGCCAGCAGTGTAGCGGGAGCAGATACGCAGTATTTT
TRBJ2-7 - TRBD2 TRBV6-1 CASSQVAGDSYEQYF TGTGCCAGCAGTCAGGTAGCGGGAGATTCCTACGAGCAGTACTTC
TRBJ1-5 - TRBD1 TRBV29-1 CSVAGTGLGQPQHF TGCAGCGTCGCCGGGACAGGGTTAGGCCAGCCCCAGCATTTT
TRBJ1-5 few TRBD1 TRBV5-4 CASSLGQGDQPQHF TGTGCCAGCAGCTTAGGACAGGGCGATCAGCCCCAGCATTTT
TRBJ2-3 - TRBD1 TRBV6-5 CASSPDRGLFDTQYF TGTGCCAGCAGCCCTGACAGGGGGCTCTTTGATACGCAGTATTTT
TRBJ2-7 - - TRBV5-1 CASSLTGNKREMGEQYF TGCGCCAGCAGCTTGACGGGGAATAAGAGGGAGATGGGCGAGCAGTACTTC
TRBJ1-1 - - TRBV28 CASPSSSGAEAFF TGTGCCAGCCCCTCGTCCTCGGGAGCTGAAGCTTTCTTT
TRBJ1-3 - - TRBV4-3 CASSEGSGSGNTIYF TGCGCCAGCAGCGAGGGGAGCGGGTCTGGAAACACCATATATTTT
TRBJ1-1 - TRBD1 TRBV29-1 CSVRQGAWNTEAFF TGCAGCGTGAGACAGGGGGCGTGGAACACTGAAGCTTTCTTT
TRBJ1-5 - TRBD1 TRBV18 CASSYRDRGLRNQPQHF TGTGCCAGCTCATACCGGGACAGGGGTTTGAGGAATCAGCCCCAGCATTTT
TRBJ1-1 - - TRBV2 CASSMTGNTEAFF TGTGCCAGCAGCATGACAGGAAACACTGAAGCTTTCTTT
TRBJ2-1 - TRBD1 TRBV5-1 CASSSGDRVKEYEQFF TGCGCCAGCAGCTCAGGGGACAGGGTAAAAGAGTATGAGCAGTTCTTC
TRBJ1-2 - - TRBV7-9 CANRDSYGYTF TGTGCCAACCGAGACAGCTATGGCTACACCTTC
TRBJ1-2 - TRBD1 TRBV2 CASSGTGDEFGGYTF TGTGCCAGCAGTGGGACAGGGGATGAGTTCGGGGGCTACACCTTC
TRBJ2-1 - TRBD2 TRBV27 CASSYLAGGPYNEQFF TGTGCCAGCAGTTATCTAGCGGGAGGGCCCTACAATGAGCAGTTCTTC
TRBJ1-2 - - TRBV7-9 CASSYLGQRRNYGYTF TGTGCCAGCAGCTACCTAGGACAGCGACGTAACTATGGCTACACCTTC
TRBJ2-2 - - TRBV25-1 CASRGAPLTGELFF TGTGCCAGCCGGGGGGCCCCACTCACCGGGGAGCTGTTTTTT
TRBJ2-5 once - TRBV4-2 CASSQDRRTQYF TGTGCCAGCAGCCAAGATAGAAGGACCCAGTACTTC
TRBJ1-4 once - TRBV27 CASSLKQGNEKLFF TGTGCCAGCAGTTTAAAACAGGGTAATGAAAAACTGTTTTTT
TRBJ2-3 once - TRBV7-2 CASSLSVDTQYF TGTGCCAGCAGCTTATCGGTGGATACGCAGTATTTT